This TCR beta chain is from a study of T cell responses to AZD1222 COVID-19 vaccine. In the study overall: Pooled in the analysis were second doses at about 4 or about 12 weeks. Study conclusions and caveats: Sampling captured repertoires only after the peak T cell response. Just 6 or 7 AZD1222 recipients were seropositive at baseline. Most donors were white British and more were female, and clonal diversity was possibly underestimated.

Clones were sequenced by immunoSEQ multiplex PCR, and TCRdb holds only the in-frame ones, with some missing. The sample has 170,000 or so clones, roughly 90% seen once; the top ten hold roughly 2.5%. This clone appeared a few times. Its antigen remains unidentified. This CDR3 comprises 15 residues. V lost 6 bases and J lost 6; bases outside the gene matches: 7. The germline V gene encodes CDR1 SNHLY and CDR2 FYNNEI. The chain uses TRBV2 and TRBJ2-1, with 11 bases fitting TRBD2. Sequencing used peripheral blood, obtained on day 0 of AZD1222 vaccination. The TCR comes from an adult in good health. The CDR3 DNA reads as TGTGCCAGCAGGGGACTAGCGGCCCAGGCCAATGAGCAGTTCTTC. Translating gives CASRGLAAQANEQFF.